This T cell receptor (beta chain) was found in a study of tumor-infiltrating lymphocytes in oesophageal squamous cell carcinoma. About this clonotype itself: A read error may account for a junction end that differs from germline.

The V gene's germline CDR1 is SGHVS and CDR2 FNYEAQ. CDR3 size: 16 residues. TCRdb re-called the PCR reads with MiXCR, one entry per CDR3 protein. The sample holds approximately 12,000 distinct CDR3 sequences, around 55% seen once. This chain connects TRBV7-6 to TRBJ2-7; 9 nucleotides agree with TRBD2. The end of the DNA fits TRBJ2-1 better, so the J call may be wrong. The sequence came from a female donor with esophageal squamous cell carcinoma. Sequenced sample: esophageal tumor tissue. The DNA of the CDR3 is TGTGCTAGCAGTCCGATCGGACTAGCGCCTAACAATGAGCAGTTCTTC. Protein product: CASSPIGLAPNNEQFF.